The 2 T cell receptor beta chains presented below share a single source sample, sequenced in a study of early T cells in non-severe SARS-CoV-2 infection. TCRdb reprocessed the 5' RACE reads via MiXCR and lists one record per CDR3 protein. Of 55,000 to 80,000 distinct CDR3 sequences in the sample, 10% to 12% were seen once. The sequencing here drew on whole blood, taken at baseline. These receptors were taken from an adult who was a healthcare worker with PCR-confirmed SARS-CoV-2 infection or an uninfected control (not recorded which).

This clonotype was counted many times. V and J are TRBV6-5 and TRBJ2-2, with TRBD2 identical over 8 bases. Germline V gene lookup returns CDR1 MNHEY and CDR2 SVGAGI. With V trimmed by 7 bases and J by 4 bases, 11 bases remained unmatched. The CDR3 is 16 amino acids. CDR3: CASTQVGLAGTGELFF. For the CDR3, the DNA is TGTGCCAGCACCCAAGTCGGACTAGCAGGCACCGGGGAGCTGTTTTTT.

This clonotype was found a few times. Here the CDR3 DNA reads TGCAGCGCGACAGGGGGTGATTCCCACAATGAGCAGTTCTTC. Residues: CSATGGDSHNEQFF. The gene calls are TRBV29-1 and TRBJ2-1, with 9 bases lining up with TRBD1. CDR1 and CDR2 from the germline V gene are SQVTM and ANQGSEA. V lost 7 bases, J lost 5 bases, and 9 bases stayed unmatched. CDR3 size: 14 residues.